These 4 T cell receptor beta chains were sequenced from one sample in a study of T cell responses to AZD1222 COVID-19 vaccine. Libraries were prepared by immunoSEQ multiplex PCR; TCRdb keeps only in-frame clonotypes and omits some of them. The repertoire holds some 200,000 clones, with under 95% as singletons. The sample consisted of peripheral blood, taken on day 0 of MenACWY control vaccination. These receptors originate from an adult in good health.

For this clone: At one of its ends the junction is not consistent with the germline gene, which may arise from a read error. The rearrangement uses TRBV7-9 and TRBJ2-2; perhaps D is TRBD1 or TRBD2 (5 bases each). The CDR3 totals 14 residues. Germline lookup yields CDR1 SEHNR and CDR2 FQNEAQ (reference sequence). The CDR3 sequence: CASILHEGYGELFF. DNA for the CDR3: TGTGCCAGCATCTTACACGAGGGGTACGGGGAGCTGTTTTTT.

The chain couples TRBV7-2 to TRBJ1-4, with a possible D match to TRBD1 (6 bases). V gave up 5 bases and J gave up 0 bases, with 13 bases separating them. This CDR3 region has 16 residues. Germline CDR1 SGHTA, CDR2 FQGNSA. CDR3 DNA: TGTGCCAGCAGCCAGAGGGGGGCCACAACTAATGAAAAACTGTTTTTT. It codes for CASSQRGATTNEKLFF. Full variable domain (missing parts from reference TRBV7-2 and TRBJ1-4): GAGVSQSPSNKVTEKGKDVELRCDPISGHTALYWYRQSLGQGLEFLIYFQGNSAPDKSGLPSDRFSAERTGGSVSTLTIQRTQQEDSAVYLCASSQRGATTNEKLFFGSGTQLSVL.

J is TRBJ2-3 and V is TRBV3-1 (or the pseudogene TRBV3-2), with unresolved D. The V gene lost 4 bases and the J gene lost 1 base, with 6 bases spanning the gap. The germline gives CDR1 LGHDT, CDR2 YNNKEL (reference sequence). CDR3 size: 13 residues. In nucleotides, the CDR3 is TGTGCCAGCAGCCTGGTGGGCACAGATACGCAGTATTTT. It translates to CASSLVGTDTQYF.

This chain connects TRBV21-1 to TRBJ1-2. TRBV21-1 is tagged as a pseudogene. The CDR3 loop spans 16 amino acids. The DNA for the CDR3 is TGTGCCAGCAGCAAAGTGGGCCCCCGGGAAGTCCTAAGCTACACCTTC. Protein product: CASSKVGPREVLSYTF.